Sequencing of this T cell receptor beta chain was carried out in a study of T cell responses to AZD1222 COVID-19 vaccine. Study findings and constraints: None of the repertoires were sampled until the peak T cell response had passed. In a largely white British group with more females than males, clonal diversity was possibly underestimated. Baseline antibody screening turned up just six seropositive AZD1222 recipients.

This CDR3 comprises 14 residues. CDR1 SGHNT and CDR2 YYREEE come from the germline V gene (reference sequence). Trimming removed 4 bases at V and 2 bases at J, with 11 bases between. Details on this clone: Its antigen is undetermined.

Clones were sequenced by immunoSEQ multiplex PCR, and TCRdb holds only the in-frame ones, with some missing. Seen here are over 90,000 clones, about 86% observed once, and the top ten hold 4% to 6%. The clonotype originates from an adult in good health. The source material was peripheral blood, sampled on day 0 of AZD1222 vaccination. J is TRBJ2-3 and V is TRBV5-4, with D perhaps assigned TRBD1 or TRBD2 (5 bases each). The CDR3 DNA follows: TGTGCCAGCAGCGTCCGGGGCATCACAGATACGCAGTATTTT. This encodes CASSVRGITDTQYF. Variable domain in full (rest from reference TRBV5-4 and TRBJ2-3): ETGVTQSPTHLIKTRGQQVTLRCSSQSGHNTVSWYQQALGQGPQFIFQYYREEENGRGNFPPRFSGLQFPNYSSELNVNALELDDSALYLCASSVRGITDTQYFGPGTRLTVL.